This entry lists 29 T cell receptor beta chains sequenced from one sample in a study of T cell responses to AZD1222 COVID-19 vaccine. Assay used: immunoSEQ multiplex PCR; TCRdb lists only in-frame clones, some missing. The sample records about 97,000 clones, roughly 89% being singletons. The specimen comprised peripheral blood, sampled on day 0 of AZD1222 vaccination. The receptors shown here come from an adult in good health.

V gene TRBV30 combines with J gene TRBJ1-2; the D is unclear. Germline CDR1 and CDR2: GTSNPN and SVGIG (reference sequence). The CDR3 runs 12 residues. Trimming cost V 6 bases and J 7 bases, with 15 bases left between them. This chain's CDR3 is CACHGRWAGYTF. DNA of the CDR3: TGTGCCTGTCACGGGCGGTGGGCTGGCTACACCTTC.

The rearrangement joins TRBV3-1 (or the pseudogene TRBV3-2) to TRBJ1-1; D not certain. V was cut by 1 base and J by 5 bases, with 8 bases left in between. CDR3 length equals 13 residues. Germline loops: CDR1 LGHDT, CDR2 YNNKEL (reference sequence). CDR3 amino acids: CASSQVPGTEAFF. The CDR3 coding sequence is TGTGCCAGCAGCCAAGTCCCGGGAACTGAAGCTTTCTTT.

The chain has TRBV6-5 and TRBJ1-3, with D uncertain. The germline V gene has CDR1 MNHEY and CDR2 SVGAGI. The CDR3 extends over 13 amino acids. Trimming removed 8 bases from V and 0 bases from J, with 8 bases in between. The CDR3 coding sequence is TGTGCCAGCCGCAGCCTCTCTGGAAACACCATATATTTT. Protein: CASRSLSGNTIYF.

The V call is TRBV24-1, the J call TRBJ2-3; D unclear. Germline loops: CDR1 KGHDR, CDR2 SFDVKD. The ends were cut back, 6 bases at V and 4 bases at J, with 16 bases in the middle. CDR3 length: 15 amino acids. The CDR3 loop is CATSRGPKIADTQYF. DNA for the CDR3: TGTGCCACCAGTCGAGGCCCCAAGATCGCAGATACGCAGTATTTT.

The V gene is TRBV10-3, the J gene TRBJ2-7; 7 bases align to TRBD1. V shed 3 bases and J 2 bases; nucleotides not matched to a gene: 7. This CDR3 contains 15 residues. Germline loops: CDR1 ENHRY, CDR2 SYGVKD. Here the CDR3 DNA reads TGTGCCATCAGTGACAGTCGGACAGGAACCTACGAGCAGTACTTC. Encoded protein: CAISDSRTGTYEQYF.

The chain employs TRBV18 and TRBJ1-2, with D uncertain. V lost 5 bases and J 3 bases, leaving 19 bases between the germline ends. CDR3 length equals 16 residues. Germline V gives CDR1 KGHSH, CDR2 LQKENI. CDR3 amino acids: CASSGVQSYEYYGYTF. In DNA form, the CDR3 reads TGTGCCAGCTCAGGAGTACAGTCCTACGAGTACTATGGCTACACCTTC.

This clone has just one count. This rearrangement joins TRBV12-3 or TRBV12-4 to TRBJ1-2; 7 bases align to TRBD1. The CDR3 sequence is 13 residues long. Trimming took 4 bases from V and 4 from J; bases not matched to a gene: 3. CDR3 loop: CASSSQGLYGYTF. CDR3 nucleotides: TGTGCCAGCAGTTCACAGGGGCTCTATGGCTACACCTTC.

The chain carries TRBV9 and TRBJ2-2, with D hard to call. The CDR3 sequence is 13 residues long. V was clipped by 0 bases and J by 1 base, with 1 base between them. Germline CDR1 SGDLS, CDR2 YYNGEE. The CDR3: CASSVENTGELFF. The CDR3 nucleotides are TGTGCCAGCAGCGTAGAGAACACCGGGGAGCTGTTTTTT.

This rearrangement joins TRBV18 to TRBJ2-7, with D uncertain. There are 14 residues in the CDR3. Trimming shortened V by 0 bases and J by 3 bases, and 9 bases separated the two germline ends. Germline V lookup: CDR1 KGHSH, CDR2 LQKENI. This chain's CDR3 is CASSPPDGYYEQYF. DNA of the CDR3: TGTGCCAGCTCACCACCGGACGGGTACTACGAGCAGTACTTC.

The chain recombines TRBV7-2 with TRBJ2-7; 7 bases are shared with TRBD1. This CDR3 spans 13 amino acids. CDR1 is SGHTA, CDR2 FQGNSA, per germline. Unmatched junction bases numbered 4, after V lost 3 bases and J lost 5 bases. The CDR3 reads CASSFRTGDEQYF. For the CDR3, the DNA is TGTGCCAGCAGCTTTAGAACAGGGGACGAGCAGTACTTC.

The J gene is TRBJ2-3, the V gene TRBV9; 10 bases are a match to TRBD2. The J segment lost 4 bases and the V segment lost 4 bases, leaving 9 bases of the junction unmatched. In germline, CDR1 is SGDLS, CDR2 YYNGEE. CDR3 length equals 16 residues. CDR3 in amino acids: CASSPPAGGQADTQYF. In DNA form, the CDR3 reads TGTGCCAGCAGCCCCCCAGCGGGGGGGCAAGCAGATACGCAGTATTTT. Together with reference TRBV9 and TRBJ2-3, the CDR3 gives the full variable domain: DSGVTQTPKHLITATGQRVTLRCSPRSGDLSVYWYQQSLDQGLQFLIQYYNGEERAKGNILERFSAQQFPDLHSELNLSSLELGDSALYFCASSPPAGGQADTQYFGPGTRLTVL.

The V call is TRBV27, the J call TRBJ2-7, with TRBD2 matching over 7 bases. With V trimmed by 6 bases and J by 3 bases, 23 bases remained unmatched. The CDR3 spans 19 residues. Germline assignment: CDR1 MNHEY and CDR2 SMNVEV (reference sequence). CDR3 bases: TGTGCCAGCAGCCCAAGTGTGAGGGCGGGGACTAAGGGAGACTACGAGCAGTACTTC. It codes for CASSPSVRAGTKGDYEQYF.

The chain is built from TRBV6-5 and TRBJ1-2; 10 bases align to TRBD1. Germline V gene sequence: CDR1 MNHEY, CDR2 SVGAGI. V was clipped by 5 bases and J by 8 bases; unmatched bases: 11. This CDR3 region has 15 residues. CDR3 amino acids: CASSLQGQGVDGYTF. The CDR3, as DNA: TGTGCCAGCAGTCTCCAAGGACAGGGGGTCGACGGCTACACCTTC.

V gene TRBV7-9 combines with J gene TRBJ2-3; TRBD2 matches at 8 bases. The trim removed 2 bases at V and 0 bases at J, leaving 1 base unmatched. The length of the CDR3 is 15 residues. Germline-derived CDR1 and CDR2 are SEHNR and FQNEAQ (reference sequence). Here the CDR3 reads CASSLLAGSTDTQYF. The CDR3 nucleotides are TGTGCCAGCAGCTTACTAGCGGGTAGCACAGATACGCAGTATTTT.

This chain uses TRBV4-3 with TRBJ2-3, with a tentative D call TRBD1 (7 bases). Looked up from germline, CDR1 is LGHNA and CDR2 is YSLEER. The CDR3 has 17 residues. Trimming stripped 1 base from V and 0 bases from J, with 14 bases between. The chain's CDR3 is CASSQAIQGTSTDTQYF. CDR3 bases: TGCGCCAGCAGCCAAGCCATACAGGGGACTAGCACAGATACGCAGTATTTT.

This sequence joins TRBV7-6 and TRBJ2-1; D is possibly TRBD1 (6 bases). V lost 2 bases to trimming and J lost 5 bases, with 16 bases between them. The CDR3 sequence is 16 residues long. CDR1 and CDR2 from the germline V gene are SGHVS and FNYEAQ. The CDR3 DNA is TGTGCCAGCAGCTTATATGGTACAGGGCACAACAATGAGCAGTTCTTC. It encodes CASSLYGTGHNNEQFF.

This clone was seen only once. The chain is built from TRBV7-9 and TRBJ2-3; no clear D. CDR3 length: 16 amino acids. V was shortened by 3 bases and J by 0 bases, with 13 bases between the two germline ends. Looked up from germline, CDR1 is SEHNR and CDR2 is FQNEAQ (reference sequence). The CDR3 DNA is TGTGCCAGCAGCTTTCTTGCACACGCTAGCACAGATACGCAGTATTTT. It is translated as CASSFLAHASTDTQYF.

The rearrangement joins TRBV7-2 to TRBJ1-6; 7 nucleotides align to TRBD1. Germline V CDR1 and CDR2: SGHTA, FQGNSA. Trimming cost V 6 bases and J 6 bases; bases outside gene matches: 8. The CDR3 runs 15 residues. CDR3 protein: CASRTGQVLNSPLHF. Here the CDR3 DNA reads TGTGCCAGCAGAACCGGACAGGTTCTTAATTCACCCCTCCACTTT.

The rearrangement joins TRBV7-3 to TRBJ1-1, with D possibly being TRBD1 (6 bases). There are 14 residues in the CDR3. Germline values: CDR1 SGHTA, CDR2 FQGTGA. With 4 bases removed from V and 0 bases from J, the gap between germline ends came to 9 bases. For the CDR3, the DNA is TGTGCCAGCAGCTCTGACAGGATGAACACTGAAGCTTTCTTT. Amino acids: CASSSDRMNTEAFF.

The rearrangement uses TRBV18 and TRBJ2-3, with TRBD2 identical over 12 bases. Germline CDR1 and CDR2: KGHSH and LQKENI. There are 17 residues in the CDR3. V lost 0 bases and J lost 6; bases outside the gene matches: 7. The CDR3 region is CASSPPSSGGALDTQYF. CDR3 DNA: TGTGCCAGCTCACCACCGTCTAGCGGGGGGGCTCTGGATACGCAGTATTTT.

The sample holds one count of this clone. This chain connects TRBV7-3 to TRBJ2-3, with TRBD1 matching over 8 bases. In germline, CDR1 is SGHTA, CDR2 FQGTGA. The CDR3 totals 14 residues. V lost 5 bases to trimming and J lost 4 bases; unmatched junction nucleotides: 5. The DNA for the CDR3 is TGTGCCAGCAGCCCAGGGGGCCCCTCAGATACGCAGTATTTT. Protein sequence: CASSPGGPSDTQYF.

The rearrangement joins TRBV6-5 to TRBJ2-5; TRBD2 agrees at 11 bases. This CDR3 is built from 15 residues. V was pared by 5 bases and J by 1 base, with 3 bases of the junction left unmatched. CDR1 and CDR2 (germline): MNHEY, SVGAGI. CDR3 protein: CASSTSGGGQETQYF. The DNA of the CDR3 is TGTGCCAGCAGTACTAGCGGGGGAGGCCAAGAGACCCAGTACTTC.

In its sample, this clone was seen once. V is TRBV19 and J is TRBJ1-2, with TRBD1 identical over 7 bases. V shed 4 bases, J shed 4 bases, and the junction held 12 bases outside the gene matches. The CDR3 loop spans 16 amino acids. Per germline, CDR1 LNHDA and CDR2 SQIVND (reference sequence). The CDR3 nucleotides are TGTGCCAGTAGTACCATCACCGGGGGGACAGCCTATGGCTACACCTTC. It encodes CASSTITGGTAYGYTF.

CDR3 in DNA: TGTGCCAGCAGCTTAGTTTTAAATGAGCAGTTCTTC. Translating gives CASSLVLNEQFF. The V call is TRBV11-2, the J call TRBJ2-1, with D hard to call. Germline CDR1 and CDR2: SGHAT and FQNNGV. This CDR3 is 12 amino acids long. V lost 1 base, J lost 7 bases, and 5 bases lay in between.

The rearrangement joins TRBV9 to TRBJ2-3, with D possibly called TRBD1 or TRBD2 (6 bases each). The V and J ends lost 3 bases and 2 bases respectively, with 13 bases between them. This CDR3 has 15 amino acids. The germline V gene has CDR1 SGDLS and CDR2 YYNGEE. The CDR3 region is CASSGTGTFTDTQYF. CDR3 sequence (DNA): TGTGCCAGCAGCGGTACAGGGACTTTCACAGATACGCAGTATTTT.

The gene calls are TRBV27 and TRBJ2-3, with unresolved D. This CDR3 contains 13 residues. Germline V gene lookup returns CDR1 MNHEY and CDR2 SMNVEV (reference sequence). The ends were cut back, 2 bases at V and 4 bases at J, with 7 bases in the middle. DNA for the CDR3: TGTGCCAGCAGTTTAAGATTTTCAGATACGCAGTATTTT. Its translation: CASSLRFSDTQYF.

This chain connects TRBV27 to TRBJ2-3; the D gene is possibly TRBD1 (5 bases). V gave up 6 bases and J gave up 2 bases, with 18 bases separating them. Germline V CDR1 and CDR2: MNHEY, SMNVEV (reference sequence). CDR3 length: 16 residues. CDR3 coding DNA: TGTGCCAGCAGACTTTCAGGACAACGCCTCACAGATACGCAGTATTTT. It specifies CASRLSGQRLTDTQYF.

J is TRBJ1-2 and V is TRBV28; D uncertain. From germline, CDR1 is MDHEN and CDR2 SYDVKM. Trimming shortened V by 1 base and J by 6 bases, and 15 bases separated the two germline ends. The CDR3 length is 15 residues. As DNA, the CDR3 is TGTGCCAGCAGTTTATCGGGGAGTTGGAGGAATGGCTACACCTTC. Protein product: CASSLSGSWRNGYTF.

The chain combines TRBV7-2 with TRBJ1-3, with a possible D match to TRBD1 (5 bases). This CDR3 spans 15 amino acids. CDR1 is SGHTA, CDR2 FQGNSA, per germline. Trimming took 5 bases from V and 1 from J, leaving 12 bases between them. CDR3 nucleotide sequence: TGTGCCAGCAGCCCCGGGGCAGCTTCTGGAAACACCATATATTTT. Amino acid sequence: CASSPGAASGNTIYF.